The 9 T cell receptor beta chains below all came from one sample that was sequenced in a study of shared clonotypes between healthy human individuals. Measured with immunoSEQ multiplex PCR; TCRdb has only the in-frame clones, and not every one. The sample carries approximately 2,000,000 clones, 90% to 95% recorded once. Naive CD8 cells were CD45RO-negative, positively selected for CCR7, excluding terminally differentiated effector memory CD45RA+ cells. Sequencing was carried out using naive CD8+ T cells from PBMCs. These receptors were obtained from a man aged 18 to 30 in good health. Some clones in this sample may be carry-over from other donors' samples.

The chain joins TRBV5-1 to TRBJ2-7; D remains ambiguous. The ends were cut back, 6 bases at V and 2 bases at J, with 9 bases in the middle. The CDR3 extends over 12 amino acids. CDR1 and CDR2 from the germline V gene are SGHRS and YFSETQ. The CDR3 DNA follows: TGCGCCAGCAAGAGCAGCCCCTACGAGCAGTACTTC. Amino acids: CASKSSPYEQYF.

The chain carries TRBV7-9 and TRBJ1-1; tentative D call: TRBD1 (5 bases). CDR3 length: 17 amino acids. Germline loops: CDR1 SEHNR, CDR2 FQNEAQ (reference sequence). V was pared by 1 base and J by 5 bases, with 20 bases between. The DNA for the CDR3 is TGTGCCAGCAGCTTAGTGGGCGCCAGGGCGCGAGGAACTGAAGCTTTCTTT. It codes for CASSLVGARARGTEAFF.

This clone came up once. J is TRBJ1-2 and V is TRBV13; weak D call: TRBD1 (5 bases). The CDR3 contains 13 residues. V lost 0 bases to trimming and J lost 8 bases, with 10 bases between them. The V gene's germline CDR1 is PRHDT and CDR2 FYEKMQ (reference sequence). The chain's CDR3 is CASSLGRGPGYTF. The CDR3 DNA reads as TGTGCCAGCAGCTTAGGAAGGGGCCCAGGCTACACCTTC.

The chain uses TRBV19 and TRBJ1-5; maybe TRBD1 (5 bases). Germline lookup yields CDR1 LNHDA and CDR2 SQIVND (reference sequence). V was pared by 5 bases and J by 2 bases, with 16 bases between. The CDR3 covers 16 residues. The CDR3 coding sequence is TGTGCCAGTAGTCTCCCCGGCGCGGGGCGCAATCAGCCCCAGCATTTT. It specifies CASSLPGAGRNQPQHF.

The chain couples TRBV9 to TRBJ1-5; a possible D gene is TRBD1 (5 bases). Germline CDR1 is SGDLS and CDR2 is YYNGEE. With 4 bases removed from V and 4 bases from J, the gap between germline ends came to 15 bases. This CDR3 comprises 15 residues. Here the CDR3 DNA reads TGTGCCAGCAGCCAGGGAGGTCTTCCAAATCAGCCCCAGCATTTT. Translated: CASSQGGLPNQPQHF. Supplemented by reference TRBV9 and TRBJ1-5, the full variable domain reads DSGVTQTPKHLITATGQRVTLRCSPRSGDLSVYWYQQSLDQGLQFLIQYYNGEERAKGNILERFSAQQFPDLHSELNLSSLELGDSALYFCASSQGGLPNQPQHFGDGTRLSIL.

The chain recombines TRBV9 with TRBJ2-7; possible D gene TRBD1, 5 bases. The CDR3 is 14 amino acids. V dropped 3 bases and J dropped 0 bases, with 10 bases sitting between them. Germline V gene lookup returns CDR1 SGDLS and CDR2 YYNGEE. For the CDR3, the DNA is TGTGCCAGCAGCGCCAGCCAGGGCTCCTACGAGCAGTACTTC. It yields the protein CASSASQGSYEQYF.

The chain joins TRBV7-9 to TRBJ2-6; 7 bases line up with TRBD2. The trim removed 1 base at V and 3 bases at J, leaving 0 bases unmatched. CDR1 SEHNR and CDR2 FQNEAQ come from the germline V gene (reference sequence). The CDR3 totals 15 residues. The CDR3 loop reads CASSLERGGANVLTF. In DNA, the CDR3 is TGTGCCAGCAGCTTAGAGCGGGGTGGGGCCAACGTCCTGACTTTC.

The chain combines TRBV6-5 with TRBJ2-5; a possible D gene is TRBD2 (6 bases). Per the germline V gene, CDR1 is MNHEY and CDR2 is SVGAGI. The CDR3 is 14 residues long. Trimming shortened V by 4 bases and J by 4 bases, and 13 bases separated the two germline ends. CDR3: CASSSGLFSETQYF. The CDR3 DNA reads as TGTGCCAGCAGTTCCGGACTATTCTCAGAGACCCAGTACTTC.

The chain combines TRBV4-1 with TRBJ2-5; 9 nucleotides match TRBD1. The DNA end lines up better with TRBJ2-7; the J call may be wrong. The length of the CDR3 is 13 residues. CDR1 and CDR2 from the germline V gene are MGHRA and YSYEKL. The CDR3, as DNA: TGCGCCAGCAGCAAGGACAGGGGCTACGAGCAGTACTTC. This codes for CASSKDRGYEQYF.